The 28 T cell receptor beta chains below all came from one sample that was sequenced in a study of T cell changes during pregnancy in multiple sclerosis. TCRdb's table, derived via immunoSEQ multiplex PCR, lists solely in-frame clones and lacks some. The sample holds 95,000 to 100,000 clones, 75% to 95% seen once. Sample: peripheral blood, taken in the second trimester of pregnancy. The source of these receptors is a female donor with multiple sclerosis, enrolled in a pregnancy study.

CDR3 amino acids: CASSLYSGYYEQYF. CDR3 nucleotides: TGTGCCAGCAGCTTGTATTCGGGATACTACGAGCAGTACTTC. The chain recombines TRBV5-6 with TRBJ2-7, with TRBD2 as a possible D gene (5 bases). Germline CDR1 reads SGHDT; CDR2 reads YYEEEE. V shed 1 base and J shed 3 bases, with 11 bases lying between them. This CDR3 contains 14 residues. The variable domain in full, with the rest retrieved from reference TRBV5-6 and TRBJ2-7, is DAGVTQSPTHLIKTRGQQVTLRCSPKSGHDTVSWYQQALGQGPQFIFQYYEEEERQRGNFPDRFSGHQFPNYSSELNVNALLLGDSALYLCASSLYSGYYEQYFGPGTRLTVT.

The CDR3: CASSPRTNLQGYEQYF. The CDR3 DNA sequence: TGTGCCAGCTCACCACGGACAAATCTACAGGGGTACGAGCAGTACTTC. V usage is TRBV18 and J usage is TRBJ2-7; 7 bases line up with TRBD1. The germline gives CDR1 KGHSH, CDR2 LQKENI. V trimming: 1 base; J trimming: 4 bases; junction bases outside the gene matches: 10. This CDR3 spans 16 amino acids.

The chain recombines TRBV27 with TRBJ2-7; 12 bases fit TRBD1. The CDR3 sequence is 18 residues long. Per the germline V gene, CDR1 is MNHEY and CDR2 is SMNVEV (reference sequence). The J segment lost 1 base and the V segment lost 1 base, leaving 8 bases of the junction unmatched. The CDR3 nucleotides are TGTGCCAGCAGTTTATGGTCCGGGACAGGGGGCCTTTCCTACGAGCAGTACTTC. This translates into CASSLWSGTGGLSYEQYF.

This clone was counted once. V gene TRBV2 combines with J gene TRBJ1-5, with D unclear. This CDR3 spans 14 amino acids. V was shortened by 3 bases and J by 6 bases, with 12 bases between the two germline ends. Germline V gene lookup returns CDR1 SNHLY and CDR2 FYNNEI. CDR3 in amino acids: CASSEGTSGQPQHF. In DNA, the CDR3 is TGTGCCAGCAGTGAGGGTACATCGGGTCAGCCCCAGCATTTT.

This clone appeared a single time. The chain joins TRBV19 to TRBJ2-7; no definite D call. This CDR3 region has 12 residues. Germline V gene sequence: CDR1 LNHDA, CDR2 SQIVND (reference sequence). Between the trimmed V and J ends, which lost 4 bases and 2 bases, there was a span of 6 bases. This chain's CDR3 is CASSTPTYEQYF. The CDR3 DNA reads TGTGCCAGTAGTACACCTACCTACGAGCAGTACTTC.

The chain uses TRBV28 and TRBJ2-7, with 11 bases identical to TRBD2. The V gene end was trimmed by 6 bases and the J gene end by 4 bases; junction bases not matched to a gene: 5. The germline gives CDR1 MDHEN, CDR2 SYDVKM. The CDR3 length is 14 residues. CDR3: CASRRTSGLYEQYF. The CDR3 nucleotides are TGTGCCAGCAGGCGGACTAGCGGGCTTTACGAGCAGTACTTC.

This sequence joins TRBV28 and TRBJ2-5; D gene uncertain. V dropped 3 bases and J dropped 14 bases, with 13 bases sitting between them. In germline, CDR1 is MDHEN, CDR2 SYDVKM. The CDR3 is 11 amino acids. DNA of the CDR3: TGTGCCAGCAGTTTTTTTTCCGGAGTTTACTTC. Residues: CASSFFSGVYF.

The chain couples TRBV27 to TRBJ1-5, with D possibly TRBD1 on 6 matching bases. V was clipped by 6 bases and J by 4 bases, with 19 bases between them. Germline assignment: CDR1 MNHEY and CDR2 SMNVEV (reference sequence). There are 16 residues in the CDR3. CDR3 amino acids: CASSPFPQGWNQPQHF. CDR3 sequence (DNA): TGTGCCAGCAGCCCTTTTCCACAGGGTTGGAATCAGCCCCAGCATTTT.

The CDR3 loop is CASSMIGRTAQETQYF. The DNA of the CDR3 is TGTGCCAGTAGTATGATAGGCCGGACAGCCCAAGAGACCCAGTACTTC. The chain has TRBV19 and TRBJ2-5; a weak D match, TRBD1 (6 bases). The CDR3 length is 16 residues. V gave up 3 bases and J gave up 1 base, with 15 bases separating them. Germline CDR1 is LNHDA and CDR2 is SQIVND (reference sequence).

J is TRBJ2-2 and V is TRBV7-9; 12 bases match TRBD2. The V gene's germline CDR1 is SEHNR and CDR2 FQNEAQ (reference sequence). V dropped 4 bases and J dropped 8; count of bases not matched to a gene: 8. The CDR3 covers 16 residues. The CDR3 protein is CASSSPSGRAEGELFF. As DNA, the CDR3 is TGTGCCAGCAGCTCGCCTAGCGGGAGGGCTGAGGGGGAGCTGTTTTTT.

The chain recombines TRBV5-4 with TRBJ1-2; 7 bases line up with TRBD1. The junction had 4 bases not matched to a gene; V was cut back by 1 base and J by 1 base. The germline V gene has CDR1 SGHNT and CDR2 YYREEE (reference sequence). The CDR3 contains 15 residues. The CDR3 nucleotides read TGTGCCAGCAGCTTGAAGGGGGCCAATAACTATGGCTACACCTTC. It yields the protein CASSLKGANNYGYTF.

V and J are TRBV19 and TRBJ1-2; D might be TRBD1 (6 bases). CDR1 and CDR2 from the germline V gene are LNHDA and SQIVND (reference sequence). The length of the CDR3 is 14 residues. V lost 8 bases to trimming and J lost 3 bases, with 16 bases between them. In nucleotides, the CDR3 is TGTGCCAGTTCCTGGACAGACACGGACTATGGCTACACCTTC. Residues: CASSWTDTDYGYTF.

The rearrangement joins TRBV19 to TRBJ2-2; maybe TRBD1 (6 bases). Germline V CDR1 and CDR2: LNHDA, SQIVND (reference sequence). With 6 bases removed from V and 2 bases from J, the gap between germline ends came to 13 bases. CDR3 length: 15 residues. The CDR3 loop reads CASRQRGGNTGELFF. In nucleotides, the CDR3 is TGTGCCAGTAGACAAAGAGGGGGAAACACCGGGGAGCTGTTTTTT. Combining the CDR3 with reference TRBV19 and TRBJ2-2 gives the whole variable domain DGGITQSPKYLFRKEGQNVTLSCEQNLNHDAMYWYRQDPGQGLRLIYYSQIVNDFQKGDIAEGYSVSREKKESFPLTVTSAQKNPTAFYLCASRQRGGNTGELFFGEGSRLTVL.

This clone was counted a single time. The chain recombines TRBV11-2 with TRBJ2-7; 7 bases fit TRBD2. The CDR3 is 14 amino acids. Per germline, CDR1 SGHAT and CDR2 FQNNGV. The ends lost 6 bases at V and 3 bases at J; junction bases unmatched: 8. The CDR3 coding sequence is TGTGCCAGCAGAACCACTCGCGGGAGCTACGAGCAGTACTTC. This translates into CASRTTRGSYEQYF.

V and J are TRBV10-3 and TRBJ2-3, with 15 positions matching TRBD2. With 8 bases clipped from V and 6 bases from J, the junction kept 6 bases outside the gene matches. The germline V gene encodes CDR1 ENHRY and CDR2 SYGVKD. The CDR3 covers 15 residues. CDR3 amino acids: CAISGLAGGPDTQYF. CDR3 in DNA: TGTGCCATCTCCGGACTAGCGGGAGGGCCGGATACGCAGTATTTT.

This clone showed up just once. V gene TRBV6-1 combines with J gene TRBJ2-7, with D tentatively TRBD2 (5 bases). Per germline, CDR1 MNHNS and CDR2 SASEGT. Trimming shortened V by 1 base and J by 0 bases, and 10 bases separated the two germline ends. CDR3 length: 15 amino acids. CDR3: CASSEDGLYSYEQYF. In DNA, the CDR3 is TGTGCCAGCAGTGAAGACGGACTCTACTCCTACGAGCAGTACTTC.

This clone was picked up a small number of times. The chain has TRBV7-9 and TRBJ1-4; D not resolved. The length of the CDR3 is 14 residues. Trimming stripped 6 bases from V and 6 bases from J, with 14 bases between. Germline values: CDR1 SEHNR, CDR2 FQNEAQ (reference sequence). The chain's CDR3 is CASSRGFNDEKLFF. Here the CDR3 DNA reads TGTGCCAGCAGTCGAGGATTCAACGATGAAAAACTGTTTTTT. Variable domain in full (rest from reference TRBV7-9 and TRBJ1-4): DTGVSQNPRHKITKRGQNVTFRCDPISEHNRLYWYRQTLGQGPEFLTYFQNEAQLEKSRLLSDRFSAERPKGSFSTLEIQRTEQGDSAMYLCASSRGFNDEKLFFGSGTQLSVL.

The genes are TRBV9 and TRBJ2-2; the match to TRBD2 covers 9 bases. The CDR3 covers 15 residues. In germline, CDR1 is SGDLS, CDR2 YYNGEE. The junction had 9 bases not matched to a gene; V was cut back by 4 bases and J by 8 bases. The CDR3 coding sequence is TGTGCCAGCAGCACCGGGACTAGCTTTGTGGGGGAGCTGTTTTTT. This sequence encodes CASSTGTSFVGELFF. Using reference TRBV9 and TRBJ2-2 for the parts outside the CDR3, the full variable domain is DSGVTQTPKHLITATGQRVTLRCSPRSGDLSVYWYQQSLDQGLQFLIQYYNGEERAKGNILERFSAQQFPDLHSELNLSSLELGDSALYFCASSTGTSFVGELFFGEGSRLTVL.

This clone occurred a few times. The J gene is TRBJ2-1, the V gene TRBV2; 9 bases map to TRBD1. The J segment lost 14 bases and the V segment lost 3 bases, leaving 8 bases of the junction unmatched. In germline, CDR1 is SNHLY, CDR2 FYNNEI. CDR3 length: 13 amino acids. The CDR3 coding sequence is TGTGCCAGCAGTGAGTCCCGGGACAGGGTTGAGTTCTTC. Its translation is CASSESRDRVEFF. Using reference TRBV2 and TRBJ2-1 for the parts outside the CDR3, the full variable domain is EPEVTQTPSHQVTQMGQEVILRCVPISNHLYFYWYRQILGQKVEFLVSFYNNEISEKSEIFDDQFSVERPDGSNFTLKIRSTKLEDSAMYFCASSESRDRVEFFGPGTRLTVL.

The rearrangement links TRBV29-1 to TRBJ2-3; TRBD2 aligns across 9 bases. The V gene's germline CDR1 is SQVTM and CDR2 ANQGSEA. The CDR3 contains 15 residues. J lost 3 bases, V lost 3 bases, and 7 bases had no gene match. The DNA for the CDR3 is TGCAGCGTTGACGGGCGGGAGGGCCGTACAGATACGCAGTATTTT. Translated: CSVDGREGRTDTQYF.

V and J are TRBV6-6 and TRBJ2-6; TRBD1 is a possible D gene (5 bases). The CDR3 has 15 residues. The germline V and J ends were trimmed by 5 bases and 1 base, with 9 bases remaining between them. Germline loops: CDR1 MNHNY, CDR2 SVGAGI (reference sequence). For the CDR3, the DNA is TGTGCCAGCAGTATCTCAGGGTCTGGGGCCAACGTCCTGACTTTC. This translates into CASSISGSGANVLTF.

The CDR3 here is CASSSRLASGTGISYEQYF. The DNA for the CDR3 is TGTGCCAGCAGTTCCCGATTAGCTTCCGGGACAGGGATCTCCTACGAGCAGTACTTC. The V and J genes are TRBV27 and TRBJ2-7; 9 nucleotides agree with TRBD1. Losses at the gene ends were 4 bases for V and 0 bases for J; bases not matched to a gene: 16. From germline, CDR1 is MNHEY and CDR2 SMNVEV (reference sequence). CDR3 length equals 19 residues.

The CDR3 nucleotides read TGTGCCACCAGCAGAGATGGCGCGGGGAGCACAGATACGCAGTATTTT. The encoded protein is CATSRDGAGSTDTQYF. The gene calls are TRBV15 and TRBJ2-3; tentative D call: TRBD2 (6 bases). In germline, CDR1 is LNHNV, CDR2 YYDKDF (reference sequence). CDR3 length: 16 amino acids. Trimming left V 0 bases short and J 0 bases short, with 10 bases between.

The chain links TRBV6-1 to TRBJ1-5, with 7 nucleotides matching TRBD1. V was clipped by 5 bases and J by 4 bases; unmatched bases: 5. The CDR3 loop spans 14 amino acids. Germline CDR1 is MNHNS and CDR2 is SASEGT. DNA of the CDR3: TGTGCCAGCAGTATGGGACAGCCTAATCAGCCCCAGCATTTT. This sequence encodes CASSMGQPNQPQHF.

The chain employs TRBV27 and TRBJ1-1; 8 bases fit TRBD1. Germline CDR1 reads MNHEY; CDR2 reads SMNVEV (reference sequence). The CDR3 is 15 amino acids. After removal of 2 bases from V and 4 bases from J, the junction contained 6 bases not matched to a gene. This CDR3 reads CASSLRTGRTTEAFF. CDR3 DNA: TGTGCCAGCAGTTTACGGACAGGGCGGACCACTGAAGCTTTCTTT.

The V gene is TRBV7-9, the J gene TRBJ2-7; TRBD1 aligns across 7 bases. The CDR3 loop spans 16 amino acids. Germline CDR1 and CDR2: SEHNR and FQNEAQ (reference sequence). The V segment lost 1 base and the J segment 0 bases; nucleotides outside the gene matches: 6. As DNA, the CDR3 is TGTGCCAGCAGCTTAGTAGGGGGCCCGAACTCCTACGAGCAGTACTTC. The encoded protein is CASSLVGGPNSYEQYF.

The rearrangement uses TRBV19 and TRBJ2-7, with D perhaps TRBD2 (6 bases). V lost 3 bases and J lost 1, with 10 bases in between. CDR1 and CDR2 from the germline V gene are LNHDA and SQIVND (reference sequence). The CDR3 spans 14 residues. In nucleotides, the CDR3 is TGTGCCAGTAGTATGGGGGGTCGGTCCTACGAGCAGTACTTC. Translated, it gives CASSMGGRSYEQYF.

CDR3 coding DNA: TGCGCCAGCAGCCAAGATCTCCTGGGACTAGAAGACGCGCAGTACTTC. Translated: CASSQDLLGLEDAQYF. V is TRBV4-3 and J is TRBJ2-7, with TRBD2 matching 8 bases. Germline V gene lookup returns CDR1 LGHNA and CDR2 YSLEER. The J segment lost 9 bases and the V segment lost 0 bases, leaving 13 bases of the junction unmatched. The CDR3 is 16 amino acids.